This TCR beta chain was sequenced in a study of control samples from healthy donors and cancer patients. CDR1 LNHDA and CDR2 SQIVND come from the germline V gene (reference sequence). V was pared by 3 bases and J by 6 bases, with 9 bases of the junction left unmatched. CDR3 length equals 17 residues. Only in-frame clones appear in the TCRdb table, and some are missing; sequencing was by immunoSEQ multiplex PCR. The sample has 100,000 to 150,000 clones, about nine tenths seen once. This chain uses TRBV19 with TRBJ2-4, with TRBD1 identical over 12 bases. The clonotype originates from a woman aged 50 to 60 in good health. What was sequenced was blood. The CDR3 reads CASSIKGGGQGANIQYF. CDR3 DNA: TGTGCCAGTAGTATTAAGGGGGGGGGACAGGGGGCAAACATTCAGTACTTC.